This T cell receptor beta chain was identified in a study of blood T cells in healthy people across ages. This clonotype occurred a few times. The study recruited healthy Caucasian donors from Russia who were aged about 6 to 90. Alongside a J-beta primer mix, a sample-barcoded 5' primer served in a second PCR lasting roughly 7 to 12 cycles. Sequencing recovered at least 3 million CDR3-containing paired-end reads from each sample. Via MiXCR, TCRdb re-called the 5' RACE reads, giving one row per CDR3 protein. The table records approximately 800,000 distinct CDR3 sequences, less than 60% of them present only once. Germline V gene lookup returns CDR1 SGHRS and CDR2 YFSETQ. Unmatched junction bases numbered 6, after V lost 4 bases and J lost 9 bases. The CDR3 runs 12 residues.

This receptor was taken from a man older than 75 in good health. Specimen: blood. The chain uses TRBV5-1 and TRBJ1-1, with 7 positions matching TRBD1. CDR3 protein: CASSPGQAQAFF. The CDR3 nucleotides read TGCGCCAGCAGCCCCGGACAGGCCCAAGCTTTCTTT.